A single sample is the source of the 9 T cell receptor beta chains below, sequenced in a study of cytomegalovirus exposure and HLA in healthy donors (dated by TCRdb to about 2017). Libraries were prepared through the immunoSEQ multiplex PCR assay. For the multiplex PCR, a mixture combining 60 forward primers for TCR Vbeta segments and 13 reverse primers for TCR Jbeta segments was used. TCRdb holds this immuneACCESS table with in-frame rearrangements only. Some clones are missing; in checked studies, unresolved V genes explain under half, and the rest has no known cause. The sample data list approximately 180,000 clones, and 77% of these were observed just once. More than 3% of the sample is in the top ten clones. Sequencing used PBMCs. The receptors originated from a woman aged 55 to 70 in good health and CMV-seropositive.

In nucleotides, the CDR3 is TGTGCCAGCAGATTAACAGGGAGCAATCAGCCCCAGCATTTT. Encoded protein: CASRLTGSNQPQHF. This sequence joins TRBV11-2 and TRBJ1-5, with a possible D match to TRBD1 (6 bases). V gave up 6 bases and J gave up 1 base, with 10 bases separating them. Germline lookup yields CDR1 SGHAT and CDR2 FQNNGV. This CDR3 region has 14 residues.

This chain links TRBV5-1 with TRBJ1-2; 7 bases agree with TRBD1. The V gene end was trimmed by 4 bases and the J gene end by 8 bases; junction bases not matched to a gene: 14. Per the germline V gene, CDR1 is SGHRS and CDR2 is YFSETQ. This CDR3 has 15 residues. In nucleotides, the CDR3 is TGCGCCAGCAGCCTCGACAGGGAACGTGTTTTAGGCTACACCTTC. Protein sequence: CASSLDRERVLGYTF. The variable domain in full, with the rest retrieved from reference TRBV5-1 and TRBJ1-2, is KAGVTQTPRYLIKTRGQQVTLSCSPISGHRSVSWYQQTPGQGLQFLFEYFSETQRNKGNFPGRFSGRQFSNSRSEMNVSTLELGDSALYLCASSLDRERVLGYTFGSGTRLTVV.

This sequence joins TRBV11-2 and TRBJ1-2; D is perhaps TRBD1 (5 bases). The V and J ends lost 4 bases and 6 bases respectively, with 15 bases between them. The CDR3 is made up of 14 amino acids. Per the germline V gene, CDR1 is SGHAT and CDR2 is FQNNGV. The CDR3 loop is CASSSQQGFDGYTF. The CDR3 DNA follows: TGTGCCAGCAGCTCGCAGCAGGGTTTTGATGGCTACACCTTC.

The chain carries TRBV10-3 and TRBJ1-6; 8 bases map to TRBD1. Unmatched junction bases numbered 14, after V lost 10 bases and J lost 9 bases. Germline V lookup: CDR1 ENHRY, CDR2 SYGVKD. The CDR3 has 15 residues. The CDR3 reads CATSTQGAWSSPLHF. The CDR3 DNA reads TGTGCCACCTCAACCCAGGGGGCATGGAGTTCACCCCTCCACTTT.

CDR3 coding DNA: TGTGCCAGCTCCACTCAACCGGCAGGGAGGGCAGAGACCCAGTACTTC. The encoded protein is CASSTQPAGRAETQYF. The chain combines TRBV18 with TRBJ2-5; 7 bases are a match to TRBD2. The germline gives CDR1 KGHSH, CDR2 LQKENI. The CDR3 totals 16 residues. Losses at the gene ends were 6 bases for V and 4 bases for J; bases not matched to a gene: 14.

The V and J genes are TRBV27 and TRBJ2-7; 13 nucleotides line up with TRBD2. Germline V gene data show CDR1 as MNHEY and CDR2 as SMNVEV (reference sequence). The CDR3 is made up of 16 amino acids. Trimming took 5 bases from V and 7 from J; bases not matched to a gene: 11. The CDR3: CASSKRTSGRVGEQYF. The DNA of the CDR3 is TGTGCCAGCAGTAAACGGACTAGCGGGAGAGTAGGGGAGCAGTACTTC.

The rearrangement uses TRBV30 and TRBJ1-2, with 9 nucleotides matching TRBD1. The CDR3 consists of 14 residues. CDR1 is GTSNPN, CDR2 SVGIG, per germline (reference sequence). V was clipped by 3 bases and J by 8 bases; unmatched bases: 10. The CDR3 is CAWRAQGAYSGYTF. CDR3 nucleotide sequence: TGTGCCTGGAGGGCACAGGGGGCCTACTCGGGCTACACCTTC.

The chain is built from TRBV5-3 and TRBJ2-1; 7 bases fit TRBD2. TRBV5-3 counts as an open reading frame of uncertain function. V lost 0 bases and J lost 6; bases outside the gene matches: 12. The CDR3 runs 17 residues. In DNA form, the CDR3 reads TGTGCCAGAAGCTTGGCCGTTCAGGTAGCGGGCCTCAATGAGCAGTTCTTC. Translation gives CARSLAVQVAGLNEQFF.

This sequence joins TRBV6-5 and TRBJ2-7; 7 bases are a match to TRBD1. The V segment lost 5 bases and the J segment 6 bases; nucleotides outside the gene matches: 7. In germline, CDR1 is MNHEY, CDR2 SVGAGI. This CDR3 has 13 residues. CDR3 protein: CASSPRQGGEQYF. Written as DNA, the CDR3 is TGTGCCAGCAGTCCCCGACAGGGTGGCGAGCAGTACTTC.